A single sample gave rise to the 27 T cell receptor beta chains below, sequenced in a study of shared clonotypes between healthy human individuals. Clones were sequenced by immunoSEQ multiplex PCR, and TCRdb holds only the in-frame ones, with some missing. The sample records 1.4 million to 1.5 million clones, around 97% being singletons. The sequenced sample consisted of naive CD4+ T cells sorted from blood. Subset described: CD45RA+ positively selected. These receptors came from a man aged 30-40 years in good health.

The CDR3 here is CASSSSPISTDTQYF. CDR3 nucleotide sequence: TGTGCCAGCAGTTCTAGCCCTATCAGCACAGATACGCAGTATTTT. The V call is TRBV6-4, the J call TRBJ2-3; D may be TRBD2 (5 bases). CDR1 MRHNA and CDR2 SNTAGT come from the germline V gene. CDR3 length: 15 amino acids. V lost 5 bases to trimming and J lost 0 bases, with 12 bases between them.

The V call is TRBV5-1, the J call TRBJ2-7, with D uncertain. CDR3 length: 16 residues. V lost 0 bases and J 3 bases, leaving 16 bases between the germline ends. Germline CDR1 is SGHRS and CDR2 is YFSETQ. As DNA, the CDR3 is TGCGCCAGCAGCTTGGCCGTGGGCCCCATCGGCTACGAGCAGTACTTC. This encodes CASSLAVGPIGYEQYF.

This clone was found once. This chain connects TRBV20-1 to TRBJ2-5; D is uncertain. This CDR3 region has 11 residues. The V end was cut by 5 bases, the J end by 7 bases, with 11 bases between. Germline CDR1 and CDR2: DFQATT and SNEGSKA (reference sequence). In nucleotides, the CDR3 is TGCAGTGCTGGGTCGGTTGGGACCCAGTACTTC. Protein product: CSAGSVGTQYF.

V and J are TRBV5-1 and TRBJ2-7; TRBD1 matches 9 bases. Germline V gene sequence: CDR1 SGHRS, CDR2 YFSETQ. The V and J ends lost 4 bases and 2 bases, in that order; junction bases with no gene match: 13. The CDR3 runs 17 residues. The CDR3 protein is CASSVPSSGTGTYEQYF. The CDR3 nucleotides are TGCGCCAGCAGCGTGCCCTCTTCCGGGACAGGGACCTACGAGCAGTACTTC.

V usage is TRBV5-1 and J usage is TRBJ1-4; D may be TRBD1 (6 bases). Trimming removed 0 bases at V and 7 bases at J, with 16 bases between. Germline loops: CDR1 SGHRS, CDR2 YFSETQ. This CDR3 is 16 amino acids long. The DNA of the CDR3 is TGCGCCAGCAGCTTGGGTACAGGGCTTTTCAGTGAAAAACTGTTTTTT. This encodes CASSLGTGLFSEKLFF.

The rearrangement uses TRBV9 and TRBJ2-7, with 9 bases aligning to TRBD1. The germline V gene encodes CDR1 SGDLS and CDR2 YYNGEE. Germline trimming cut 3 bases from V and 1 base from J; bases unmatched to any gene: 5. CDR3 length equals 15 residues. The CDR3 bases are TGTGCCAGCAGCGAGGGACAGGGATGGTCCTACGAGCAGTACTTC. Its protein product is CASSEGQGWSYEQYF.

About this clone: Within the sample, other DNA sequences also encode this same CDR3. The CDR3 DNA reads as TGCGCCAGCAGCTTGGGTCAGGGCGCAGTGGGCTACACCTTC. Translated: CASSLGQGAVGYTF. V gene TRBV5-1 combines with J gene TRBJ1-2; weak D call: TRBD1 (5 bases). The CDR3 contains 14 residues. The germline CDR1 and CDR2 sequences are SGHRS and YFSETQ. V was cut by 0 bases and J by 8 bases, with 14 bases left in between.

This chain joins TRBV5-6 and TRBJ2-7; 11 nucleotides match TRBD2. The CDR3 runs to 15 residues. With V trimmed by 5 bases and J by 5 bases, 9 bases remained unmatched. Germline CDR1 SGHDT, CDR2 YYEEEE. For the CDR3, the DNA is TGTGCCAGCAGATATACTAGCGGGAGATTGAACGAGCAGTACTTC. Protein sequence: CASRYTSGRLNEQYF.

This chain uses TRBV13 with TRBJ2-7; TRBD2 matches 9 bases. Germline-derived CDR1 and CDR2 are PRHDT and FYEKMQ (reference sequence). The V and J ends lost 4 bases and 5 bases, in that order; junction bases with no gene match: 6. The CDR3 is made up of 14 amino acids. In DNA form, the CDR3 reads TGTGCCAGCAGCTCAGCGGGAGGCTGGGACGAGCAGTACTTC. Translation: CASSSAGGWDEQYF.

V and J are TRBV11-1 and TRBJ2-1; 8 bases are shared with TRBD1. Germline assignment: CDR1 SGHAT and CDR2 FQDESV (reference sequence). The CDR3 covers 15 residues. The V segment lost 6 bases and the J segment 4 bases; nucleotides outside the gene matches: 8. CDR3 sequence: CASSETGGIYNEQFF. The CDR3 coding sequence is TGTGCCAGCAGTGAAACAGGGGGTATTTACAATGAGCAGTTCTTC. Supplemented by reference TRBV11-1 and TRBJ2-1, the full variable domain reads EAEVAQSPRYKITEKSQAVAFWCDPISGHATLYWYRQILGQGPELLVQFQDESVVDDSQLPKDRFSAERLKGVDSTLKIQPAELGDSAMYLCASSETGGIYNEQFFGPGTRLTVL.

The chain joins TRBV6-5 to TRBJ2-2, with 9 bases lining up with TRBD2. In germline, CDR1 is MNHEY, CDR2 SVGAGI. J lost 8 bases, V lost 7 bases, and 11 bases had no gene match. The CDR3 covers 15 residues. In DNA, the CDR3 is TGTGCCAGCACCCGGATAGCGGGAGAAGGTGGGGAGCTGTTTTTT. This translates into CASTRIAGEGGELFF.

This clone was seen a single time. The genes are TRBV19 and TRBJ2-2; D is undetermined. V was trimmed by 4 bases and J by 4 bases, leaving 13 bases between them. CDR3 length equals 15 residues. Per germline, CDR1 LNHDA and CDR2 SQIVND (reference sequence). CDR3 sequence (DNA): TGTGCCAGTAGTAGATCCTCAGGTGGCACCGGGGAGCTGTTTTTT. Its protein product is CASSRSSGGTGELFF. Full variable domain (remainder filled in from reference TRBV19 and TRBJ2-2): DGGITQSPKYLFRKEGQNVTLSCEQNLNHDAMYWYRQDPGQGLRLIYYSQIVNDFQKGDIAEGYSVSREKKESFPLTVTSAQKNPTAFYLCASSRSSGGTGELFFGEGSRLTVL.

The genes are TRBV6-1 and TRBJ1-4; unclear D gene. V lost 6 bases to trimming and J lost 6 bases, with 11 bases between them. From germline, CDR1 is MNHNS and CDR2 SASEGT. The CDR3 has 13 amino acids. The CDR3 DNA sequence: TGTGCCAGCAGCAACGGAGAGGATGAAAAACTGTTTTTT. This codes for CASSNGEDEKLFF.

The chain joins TRBV18 to TRBJ2-3; D remains ambiguous. CDR3 length: 17 residues. The V end lost 3 bases, the J end lost 2 bases, and 18 bases lay between the germline ends. CDR1 is KGHSH and CDR2 is LQKENI in the germline V gene. The CDR3 loop is CASSPSPDTRFTDTQYF. The CDR3 coding sequence is TGTGCCAGCTCACCCTCTCCAGACACCCGATTCACAGATACGCAGTATTTT.

CDR3 sequence: CASSSGGRTSNTGELFF. CDR3 DNA: TGTGCCAGCAGCTCCGGCGGGAGGACCTCGAACACCGGGGAGCTGTTTTTT. V is TRBV7-9 and J is TRBJ2-2, with 8 bases that match TRBD2. Germline V gene lookup returns CDR1 SEHNR and CDR2 FQNEAQ (reference sequence). V shed 4 bases, J shed 0 bases, and the junction held 7 bases outside the gene matches. The CDR3 covers 17 residues.

This clone was detected only a few times. The chain carries TRBV5-4 and TRBJ2-3, with D uncertain. Trimming removed 0 bases at V and 0 bases at J, with 8 bases between. Germline assignment: CDR1 SGHNT and CDR2 YYREEE (reference sequence). The CDR3 contains 15 residues. The CDR3 spells CASSLGAASTDTQYF. The CDR3, as DNA: TGTGCCAGCAGCTTGGGGGCAGCTAGCACAGATACGCAGTATTTT.

The genes are TRBV4-1 and TRBJ1-5; TRBD1 aligns across 9 bases. Germline V gene sequence: CDR1 MGHRA, CDR2 YSYEKL. The CDR3 is 15 residues long. V was clipped by 1 base and J by 5 bases; unmatched bases: 3. The CDR3 bases are TGCGCCAGCAGCCAAGCGTGGGACAGGGATCAGCCCCAGCATTTT. Amino acid sequence: CASSQAWDRDQPQHF.

The V and J genes are TRBV12-2 and TRBJ2-1. TRBV12-2 is a pseudogene segment. This CDR3 spans 11 amino acids. CDR3 in DNA: TGTGCAAGTCGCAGCTACAATGAGCAGTTCTTC. Translation gives CASRSYNEQFF.

The rearrangement joins TRBV4-1 to TRBJ2-2, with 12 positions matching TRBD2. Trimming removed 6 bases from V and 6 bases from J; junction bases left unmatched: 5. This CDR3 is 15 amino acids long. The germline gives CDR1 MGHRA, CDR2 YSYEKL. DNA of the CDR3: TGCGCCAGCAGGCTAGCGGGAGGGAGGGCCGGGGAGCTGTTTTTT. It specifies CASRLAGGRAGELFF.

V and J are TRBV11-2 and TRBJ2-7; TRBD2 agrees at 7 bases. Germline loops: CDR1 SGHAT, CDR2 FQNNGV. The CDR3 covers 15 residues. Losses at the gene ends were 1 base for V and 3 bases for J; bases not matched to a gene: 6. The CDR3 loop reads CASSLVQGGDYEQYF. For the CDR3, the DNA is TGTGCCAGCAGCTTAGTGCAGGGAGGGGACTACGAGCAGTACTTC.

The gene calls are TRBV5-4 and TRBJ2-5, with D maybe TRBD1 (5 bases). V was cut by 4 bases and J by 5 bases, with 15 bases left in between. CDR1 and CDR2 (germline): SGHNT, YYREEE (reference sequence). The CDR3 is 14 amino acids. DNA of the CDR3: TGTGCCAGCAGCGAGTCCAAGGGGATGGAGACCCAGTACTTC. It is translated as CASSESKGMETQYF.

The chain combines TRBV6-6 with TRBJ1-2, with D perhaps TRBD1 (6 bases). This CDR3 comprises 14 residues. Germline CDR1 MNHNY, CDR2 SVGAGI (reference sequence). Trimming shortened V by 2 bases and J by 6 bases, and 13 bases separated the two germline ends. CDR3 amino acids: CASSYPIRGDGYTF. The CDR3 bases are TGTGCCAGCAGTTACCCCATTAGGGGGGATGGCTACACCTTC.

The chain employs TRBV18 and TRBJ2-3, with D tentatively TRBD1 or TRBD2 (5 bases each). CDR3 length: 17 amino acids. Germline lookup yields CDR1 KGHSH and CDR2 LQKENI. Deletions cut 2 bases from V and 4 bases from J, with 19 bases between. CDR3 in amino acids: CASSPWSSGRGADTQYF. CDR3 DNA: TGTGCCAGCTCACCATGGTCAAGCGGACGGGGCGCAGATACGCAGTATTTT.

The chain has TRBV7-6 and TRBJ2-1, with D possibly matching TRBD2 (6 bases). Trimming cost V 5 bases and J 3 bases, with 14 bases left between them. The V gene's germline CDR1 is SGHVS and CDR2 FNYEAQ. The CDR3 covers 15 residues. The CDR3 sequence is CASSLDRGGYNEQFF. DNA for the CDR3: TGTGCCAGCAGCCTCGACCGGGGAGGCTACAATGAGCAGTTCTTC.

This chain joins TRBV28 and TRBJ1-1; D call uncertain. V lost 7 bases, J lost 5 bases, and 20 bases lay in between. Germline-derived CDR1 and CDR2 are MDHEN and SYDVKM. This CDR3 comprises 15 residues. CDR3 loop: CASKPSGRRETEAFF. CDR3 bases: TGTGCCAGCAAACCCTCGGGGAGGAGGGAAACTGAAGCTTTCTTT.

The chain joins TRBV6-5 to TRBJ2-5; D is perhaps TRBD1 or TRBD2 (5 bases each). The CDR3 runs to 16 residues. Between the trimmed V and J ends, which lost 2 bases and 2 bases, there was a span of 15 bases. From germline, CDR1 is MNHEY and CDR2 SVGAGI. The CDR3 nucleotides read TGTGCCAGCAGTTACCGTTGGGGGACCCCGCAAGAGACCCAGTACTTC. This gives the protein CASSYRWGTPQETQYF.

The chain has TRBV6-5 and TRBJ1-2, with a possible D match to TRBD1 (6 bases). The CDR3 totals 13 residues. Trimming left V 3 bases short and J 5 bases short, with 10 bases between. Germline V gives CDR1 MNHEY, CDR2 SVGAGI. CDR3 bases: TGTGCCAGCAGTTATGACAGGATGTATGGCTACACCTTC. Encoded protein: CASSYDRMYGYTF.